A selection of T cell receptor beta chains follows, all from one sample in a study of blood T cell repertoires in COVID-19. The protocol was immunoSEQ multiplex PCR, while the TCRdb copy is restricted to in-frame clones and leaves out a portion. The top ten hold 12% of the sample, which has under 60,000 clones, 75% to 90% seen once. The material sequenced was peripheral blood. The receptors here all came from a human donor with active COVID-19. The donor label of this sample is uncertain. The conserved cysteine and the conserved F or W are not part of the CDR3 here.

V	J	CDR3
TRBV5-1	TRBJ1-5	ASSLTVNQPQH
TRBV2	TRBJ1-1	ASGGRVNTEAF
TRBV2	TRBJ2-5	ASRGGEETQY
TRBV2	TRBJ2-7	ASCTVGYEQY
TRBV3-1/TRBV3-2	TRBJ1-2	ASSQDGGGFNYGYT
TRBV19	TRBJ1-1	ASTTTIIRRVDTEAF
TRBV11-2	TRBJ2-1	ASSFAAAAGYNEQF
TRBV5-1	TRBJ2-7	ASSLGLSDEQY
TRBV2	TRBJ2-7	ASTSGPLYEQY
TRBV6-6	TRBJ2-7	ASSRTGGHEQY
TRBV7-7	TRBJ1-4	ASSSGDRGDGEKLF
TRBV4-2	TRBJ2-5	ASSQDAAGHQETQY
TRBV2	TRBJ2-6	ASSQVGANVLT
TRBV5-1	TRBJ2-2	ASSQGGAGTGELF
TRBV5-1	TRBJ2-7	ASSATSGSYEQY